A selection of T cell receptor beta chains follows, all from one sample in a study of blood T cells in healthy people across ages. TCRdb redid the calling of the 5' RACE reads with MiXCR, one entry per CDR3 protein. Found here are about 650,000 distinct CDR3 sequences, 52% of them singletons; the top ten hold roughly 13%. The sample taken for sequencing was blood. Every receptor here comes from a woman of 80 years or more in good health. Both conserved end residues are part of each CDR3. A D gene is named only where the DNA matches it firmly. Size is stated for part of the rows, as once, few or many counts, or as a class when the clone is expanded.

j_call clone_size d_call v_call cdr3_aa cdr3_nt
TRBJ1-2 NA NA TRBV2 CASSEDPANYGYTF TGTGCCAGCAGTGAAGACCCGGCGAACTATGGCTACACCTTC
TRBJ2-1 many TRBD1 TRBV29-1 CSGDSGNEQFF TGCAGCGGGGACAGCGGCAATGAGCAGTTCTTC
TRBJ2-7 NA TRBD1 TRBV10-3 CAIRTGTDTYEQYF TGTGCCATAAGGACCGGGACAGATACCTACGAGCAGTACTTC
TRBJ1-1 few NA TRBV12-3/TRBV12-4 CASSLVYEDTEAFF TGTGCCAGCAGTTTAGTTTACGAGGACACTGAAGCTTTCTTT
TRBJ2-1 many TRBD1 TRBV18 CASSPLGQSYNEQFF TGTGCCAGCTCACCCCTGGGACAGTCCTACAATGAGCAGTTCTTC
TRBJ1-6 many NA TRBV2 CASSDSGIGSPLHF TGTGCCAGCAGTGATTCAGGGATAGGATCACCCCTCCACTTT
TRBJ2-1 many TRBD1 TRBV5-1 CASSPQPGQDNEQFF TGCGCCAGCAGTCCCCAACCGGGACAGGACAATGAGCAGTTCTTC
TRBJ1-2 NA NA TRBV6-5 CASSDRLANYGCTF TGTGCCAGCAGTGATCGCCTGGCGAACTATGGCTGCACCTTC
TRBJ1-6 many NA TRBV20-1 CSARARGGFSSYNSPLHF TGCAGTGCTAGGGCCCGGGGTGGGTTTAGCTCCTATAATTCACCCCTCCACTTT
TRBJ1-5 many TRBD1 TRBV12-3/TRBV12-4 CASSSPGGLGQPQHF TGTGCCAGCAGTTCTCCAGGGGGGCTCGGACAGCCCCAGCATTTT
TRBJ2-1 NA NA TRBV6-1 CASSKRQNNEQFF TGTGCCAGCAGTAAAAGACAGAACAATGAGCAGTTCTTC
TRBJ1-1 NA NA TRBV5-1 CASSPRPAGVPNTEAFF TGCGCCAGCAGCCCACGCCCAGCGGGGGTGCCGAACACTGAAGCTTTCTTT
TRBJ1-5 few NA TRBV20-1 CSAERGNQPQHF TGCAGTGCTGAACGAGGCAATCAGCCCCAGCATTTT
TRBJ2-4 many TRBD1 TRBV20-1 CSAIRDSLAKNIQYF TGCAGTGCAATACGGGACAGTCTAGCCAAAAACATTCAGTACTTC
TRBJ2-5 NA TRBD1 TRBV7-8 CASSSPDRAGTQYF TGTGCCAGCAGCTCTCCCGACAGGGCGGGGACCCAGTACTTC
TRBJ2-7 many NA TRBV28 CASTRVGGYEQYF TGTGCCAGCACCCGGGTGGGGGGATACGAGCAGTACTTC
TRBJ2-5 many NA TRBV20-1 CSARDGGLETQYF TGCAGTGCTAGAGATGGTGGGCTGGAGACCCAGTACTTC
TRBJ1-5 few TRBD1 TRBV28 CASSWAGGVGQPQHF TGTGCCAGCAGTTGGGCAGGGGGCGTCGGACAGCCCCAGCATTTT
TRBJ2-1 once NA TRBV5-1 CASSLRRGESYNEQFF TGCGCCAGCAGCTTGAGGAGAGGGGAGTCCTACAATGAGCAGTTCTTC
TRBJ1-2 NA TRBD1 TRBV5-6 CASSPGTGRDYGYTF TGTGCCAGCAGCCCCGGGACAGGGAGGGACTATGGCTACACCTTC
TRBJ2-1 few NA TRBV28 CASSLNLGTYNEQFF TGTGCCAGCAGTTTAAATTTGGGCACCTACAATGAGCAGTTCTTC
TRBJ2-5 NA NA TRBV5-1 CASSLLGQREETQYF TGCGCCAGCAGCTTGTTGGGACAGCGGGAAGAGACCCAGTACTTC
TRBJ1-2 NA NA TRBV10-3 CAISGEVVVGEGYTF TGTGCCATCAGTGGGGAGGTGGTAGTTGGAGAGGGCTACACCTTC
TRBJ2-1 few NA TRBV2 CASSGRGVSSYNEQFF TGTGCCAGCAGTGGGCGCGGGGTAAGCTCCTACAATGAGCAGTTCTTC
TRBJ1-4 NA TRBD1 TRBV12-3/TRBV12-4 CASSETGGGEKLFF TGTGCCAGCAGTGAGACAGGGGGAGGTGAAAAACTGTTTTTT
TRBJ2-2 once NA TRBV10-3 CAISASGGNTGELFF TGTGCCATCAGCGCGTCTGGAGGGAACACCGGGGAGCTGTTTTTT
TRBJ2-7 NA TRBD1 TRBV29-1 CSVVGDRDPYEQYF TGCAGCGTTGTGGGGGACAGGGACCCCTACGAGCAGTACTTC
TRBJ2-5 NA TRBD1 TRBV18 CASSPTGLEKTQYF TGTGCCAGCTCCCCGACAGGGCTAGAGAAGACCCAGTACTTC
TRBJ2-3 many TRBD2 TRBV6-2/TRBV6-3 CASRPSGGLTDTQYF TGTGCCAGCAGACCCAGCGGGGGCCTCACAGATACGCAGTATTTT
TRBJ1-5 few NA TRBV7-2 CASSLQGQPQHF TGTGCCAGCAGCTTACAGGGTCAGCCCCAGCATTTT
TRBJ1-1 NA NA TRBV5-5 CASSQPGSRVEAFF TGTGCCAGCAGCCAACCGGGGTCAAGAGTTGAAGCTTTCTTT
TRBJ2-1 NA NA TRBV7-2 CASNLVIEQFF TGTGCCAGCAACTTAGTCATCGAGCAGTTCTTC
TRBJ1-6 few TRBD1 TRBV28 CASSLAGGLSSSYNSPLHF TGTGCCAGCAGTTTAGCAGGGGGCCTATCAAGCTCCTATAATTCACCCCTCCACTTT
TRBJ2-5 many NA TRBV29-1 CSGGLPQETQYF TGCAGCGGGGGGCTACCGCAAGAGACCCAGTACTTC
TRBJ1-5 NA NA TRBV4-1 CASSLNSDSNQPQHF TGCGCCAGCAGCCTAAACAGTGATAGCAATCAGCCCCAGCATTTT
TRBJ2-3 NA TRBD1 TRBV20-1 CSADRVTDTQYF TGCAGTGCCGACAGGGTTACAGATACGCAGTATTTT
TRBJ2-2 NA NA TRBV7-2 CASSLNGGTGELFF TGTGCCAGCAGCTTAAATGGGGGGACCGGGGAGCTGTTTTTT